The TCR beta chain under discussion was sequenced for a study of blood T cells in healthy people across ages. Study observations and caveats: Versus aged donors, long-lived donors had higher diversity and more naive CD4+ cells.

About this clonotype itself: As yet, its antigen is unknown.

CDR1 and CDR2 from the germline V gene are MNHEY and SVGEGT. The CDR3 has 15 residues. V dropped 6 bases and J dropped 5; count of bases not matched to a gene: 11. A sample-barcoded 5' primer and a J-beta primer mix were used in a second PCR of roughly 7 to 11 cycles. TCRdb ran MiXCR on the 5' RACE reads and lists one entry per CDR3 protein. Here the sample spans around 650,000 distinct CDR3 sequences, 35% to 50% being singletons. This chain joins TRBV6-2 or TRBV6-3 and TRBJ2-7, with 9 bases fitting TRBD1. The clonotype comes from a man older than 75 in good health. The specimen sequenced was blood. CDR3 sequence reads: CASREGQGNLDEQYF. CDR3 bases: TGTGCCAGCAGAGAGGGACAGGGTAACTTGGACGAGCAGTACTTC.